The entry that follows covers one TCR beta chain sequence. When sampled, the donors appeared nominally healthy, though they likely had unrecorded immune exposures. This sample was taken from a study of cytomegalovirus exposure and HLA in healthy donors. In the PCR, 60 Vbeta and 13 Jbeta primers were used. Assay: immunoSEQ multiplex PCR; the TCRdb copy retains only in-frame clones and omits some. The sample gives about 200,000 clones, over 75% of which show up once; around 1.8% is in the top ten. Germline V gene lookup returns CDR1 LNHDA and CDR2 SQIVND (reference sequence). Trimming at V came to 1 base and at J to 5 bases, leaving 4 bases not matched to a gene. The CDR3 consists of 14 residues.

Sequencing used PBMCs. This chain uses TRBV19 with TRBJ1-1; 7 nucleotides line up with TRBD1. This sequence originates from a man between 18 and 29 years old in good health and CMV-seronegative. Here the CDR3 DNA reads TGTGCCAGTAGTATAGGACAGGGATGGACTGAAGCTTTCTTT. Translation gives CASSIGQGWTEAFF.